The T cell receptor (beta chain) described here comes from a study of neurological immune-mediated disorders. Findings of the study overall: Because no CDR3 amino acid sequences were shared across subjects by expanded clones, private repertoires were suggested in all groups.

The cDNA was synthesized by means of template-switch 5'RACE, which was carried out with 10-nucleotide random UMIs. TCRdb redid the calling of the 5' RACE reads with MiXCR, one entry per CDR3 protein. The repertoire holds some 68,000 distinct CDR3 sequences, with around 13% as singletons. The time point was: longitudinal time-point 1 (baseline). This clonotype was observed many times. Its antigen remains unidentified. Sequenced: PBMCs. The source is a female donor with HTLV-1-associated myelopathy (HAM/TSP).

The CDR3 nucleotides are TGTGCCATCAGCGACCGGGACAGGGGGGGGGAGACCCAGTACTTC. This sequence encodes CAISDRDRGGETQYF. This chain links TRBV10-3 with TRBJ2-5, with TRBD1 matching over 11 bases. Looked up from germline, CDR1 is ENHRY and CDR2 is SYGVKD. V trimming: 6 bases; J trimming: 5 bases; junction bases outside the gene matches: 8. The CDR3 contains 15 residues.